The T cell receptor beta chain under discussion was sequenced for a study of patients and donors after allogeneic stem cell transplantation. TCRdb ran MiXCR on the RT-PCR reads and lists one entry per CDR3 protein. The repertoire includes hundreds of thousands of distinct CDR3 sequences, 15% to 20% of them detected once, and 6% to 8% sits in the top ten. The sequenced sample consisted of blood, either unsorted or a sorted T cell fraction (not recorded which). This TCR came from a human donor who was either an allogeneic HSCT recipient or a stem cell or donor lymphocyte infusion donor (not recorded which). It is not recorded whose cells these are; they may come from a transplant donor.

In DNA, the CDR3 is TGCAGTGCTAATTTGGGGGGGCAAAGCTCCTACGAGCAGTACTTC. Translation gives CSANLGGQSSYEQYF. The chain recombines TRBV20-1 with TRBJ2-7; D may be TRBD2 (7 bases). This CDR3 has 15 amino acids. The germline V and J ends were trimmed by 4 bases and 0 bases, with 16 bases remaining between them. Germline assignment: CDR1 DFQATT and CDR2 SNEGSKA (reference sequence).